Below are 19 T cell receptor beta chains sequenced from a single sample in a study of vaccination effects on CD4 cells after COVID-19. ViraFEST expansion of antigen-specific CD4+ T cells with viral peptide pools preceded sequencing. Subsequent to a culture period of less than twelve days, CD4+ T cells were isolated. Participants were vaccinated with two doses of either the BNT162b2 or mRNA-1273 vaccine. Antigens of these TCRs are unknown. Repertoires were generated with immunoSEQ multiplex PCR, while TCRdb's copy carries only in-frame clones and drops some. The sample has 9,500 to 15,000 clones, about 72% seen once. Sequenced material: CD4+ T cells from PBMCs cultured with SARS-CoV-2 spike peptides, taken after COVID-19 vaccination. These receptors all come from a human donor who received a COVID-19 vaccine.

This clone was seen only once. The V call is TRBV12-3 or TRBV12-4, the J call TRBJ1-1; no clear D gene. V was cut by 6 bases and J by 7 bases, with 15 bases left in between. The CDR3 contains 13 residues. The CDR3 coding sequence is TGTGCCAGCAGAATCACGGGATTTCATGAAGCTTTCTTT. It encodes CASRITGFHEAFF.

The V call is TRBV9, the J call TRBJ2-5, with 13 bases aligning to TRBD2. This CDR3 has 16 amino acids. The ends lost 4 bases at V and 4 bases at J; junction bases unmatched: 7. Germline V gives CDR1 SGDLS, CDR2 YYNGEE. This chain's CDR3 is CASSPSGLAGRETQYF. The CDR3 DNA follows: TGTGCCAGCAGCCCATCGGGACTAGCGGGAAGAGAGACCCAGTACTTC.

The chain carries TRBV2 and TRBJ1-1, with D uncertain. The germline V gene encodes CDR1 SNHLY and CDR2 FYNNEI. The V end was cut by 3 bases, the J end by 6 bases, with 8 bases between. The CDR3 covers 12 residues. The CDR3 sequence is CASSDVFAEAFF. The CDR3 bases are TGTGCCAGCAGTGACGTTTTTGCTGAAGCTTTCTTT.

V is TRBV2 and J is TRBJ2-1; no clear D gene. Germline V gene data show CDR1 as SNHLY and CDR2 as FYNNEI. The CDR3 runs to 17 residues. V was shortened by 3 bases and J by 8 bases, with 23 bases between the two germline ends. For the CDR3, the DNA is TGTGCCAGCAGTGACGGCAGGAAAATTCAGAGAGATGATGAGCAGTTCTTC. It is translated as CASSDGRKIQRDDEQFF. Full variable domain (remainder filled in from reference TRBV2 and TRBJ2-1): EPEVTQTPSHQVTQMGQEVILRCVPISNHLYFYWYRQILGQKVEFLVSFYNNEISEKSEIFDDQFSVERPDGSNFTLKIRSTKLEDSAMYFCASSDGRKIQRDDEQFFGPGTRLTVL.

The rearrangement joins TRBV5-4 to TRBJ1-2, with a tentative D call TRBD1 (6 bases). The ends were cut back, 0 bases at V and 2 bases at J, with 11 bases in the middle. The germline gives CDR1 SGHNT, CDR2 YYREEE (reference sequence). This CDR3 is built from 15 residues. The CDR3 bases are TGTGCCAGCAGCTTGGACACACAGGGAAACTATGGCTACACCTTC. Encoded protein: CASSLDTQGNYGYTF.

The table lists this clone with a few counts. The chain joins TRBV7-9 to TRBJ1-1; D unclear. The CDR3 covers 13 residues. CDR1 is SEHNR and CDR2 is FQNEAQ in the germline V gene (reference sequence). The V end lost 3 bases, the J end lost 0 bases, and 5 bases lay between the germline ends. The CDR3 coding sequence is TGTGCCAGCAGCTTTCTAGTGAACACTGAAGCTTTCTTT. Translation: CASSFLVNTEAFF.

The gene calls are TRBV28 and TRBJ2-2; D may be TRBD1 (5 bases). This CDR3 comprises 13 residues. With 6 bases removed from V and 6 bases from J, the gap between germline ends came to 11 bases. Germline values: CDR1 MDHEN, CDR2 SYDVKM. DNA of the CDR3: TGTGCCAGCAGGCAGGGAATTGCCGGGGAGCTGTTTTTT. Protein: CASRQGIAGELFF.

The chain carries TRBV24-1 and TRBJ2-2, with a possible D match to TRBD1 (5 bases). This CDR3 has 14 residues. Germline CDR1 and CDR2: KGHDR and SFDVKD. V was clipped by 4 bases and J by 1 base, with 6 bases between them. Here the CDR3 DNA reads TGTGCCACCAGTGAGGGGCGGAACACCGGGGAGCTGTTTTTT. Protein: CATSEGRNTGELFF.

V is TRBV5-8 and J is TRBJ1-5; D is uncertain. Germline V gene sequence: CDR1 SGHTS, CDR2 YDEGEE. V was trimmed by 1 base and J by 7 bases, leaving 9 bases between them. The CDR3 consists of 13 residues. The CDR3 protein is CASSLRTNQPQHF. In nucleotides, the CDR3 is TGTGCCAGCAGCTTGCGGACGAACCAGCCCCAGCATTTT.

The gene calls are TRBV6-5 and TRBJ1-3, with D uncertain. The CDR3 is made up of 15 amino acids. Germline CDR1 MNHEY, CDR2 SVGAGI. V was pared by 0 bases and J by 0 bases, with 6 bases between. CDR3 sequence: CASSYSPDSGNTIYF. DNA for the CDR3: TGTGCCAGCAGTTACTCCCCAGACTCTGGAAACACCATATATTTT.

In DNA form, the CDR3 reads TGTGCCAGCAGCAAAGCGAGGCGTGAAAAACTGTTTTTT. This gives the protein CASSKARREKLFF. J is TRBJ1-4 and V is TRBV21-1. TRBV21-1 is listed as a pseudogene. The CDR3 has 13 residues.

This clone is termed medium-sized. The chain uses TRBV5-1 and TRBJ2-5; 9 bases match TRBD2. V lost 6 bases to trimming and J lost 3 bases; unmatched junction nucleotides: 9. Germline values: CDR1 SGHRS, CDR2 YFSETQ. The CDR3 has 15 amino acids. In DNA, the CDR3 is TGCGCCAGCAACCTCCCCCGCGGGGGGGAAGAGACCCAGTACTTC. Translated: CASNLPRGGEETQYF.

The chain recombines TRBV4-2 with TRBJ2-3; D is possibly TRBD1 or TRBD2 (7 bases each). The CDR3 is made up of 18 amino acids. The germline gives CDR1 LGHNA, CDR2 YNFKEQ. Between the trimmed V and J ends, which lost 4 bases and 4 bases, there was a span of 24 bases. The CDR3: CASSRLKIGRGGADTQYF. The CDR3, as DNA: TGTGCCAGCAGCCGACTGAAAATAGGCAGGGGGGGCGCAGATACGCAGTATTTT.

The chain carries TRBV3-1 (or the pseudogene TRBV3-2) and TRBJ1-6; 9 bases fit TRBD1. The junction had 14 bases not matched to a gene; V was cut back by 1 base and J by 10 bases. The CDR3 runs to 18 residues. The germline V gene has CDR1 LGHDT and CDR2 YNNKEL (reference sequence). DNA for the CDR3: TGTGCCAGCAGCCAAGCGCCCCACTACGGGACAGGGTTCTCACCCCTCCACTTT. It yields the protein CASSQAPHYGTGFSPLHF.

The chain uses TRBV3-1 (or the pseudogene TRBV3-2) and TRBJ2-7, with D perhaps matching TRBD2 (5 bases). Between the trimmed V and J ends, which lost 4 bases and 11 bases, there was a span of 15 bases. Germline CDR1 and CDR2: LGHDT and YNNKEL (reference sequence). The CDR3 has 12 amino acids. CDR3 coding DNA: TGTGCCAGCAGCCGAACCGGGAAATACAAGTACTTC. Its translation is CASSRTGKYKYF.

The gene calls are TRBV18 and TRBJ1-6; D might be TRBD1 (6 bases). The CDR3 extends over 14 amino acids. Germline CDR1 is KGHSH and CDR2 is LQKENI. V shed 6 bases and J shed 7 bases, with 13 bases lying between them. This chain's CDR3 is CASSRQEGNSPLHF. DNA of the CDR3: TGTGCCAGCTCCCGACAGGAGGGCAATTCACCCCTCCACTTT.

By proportion, this clone is medium-sized (0.01 to 0.1%). The chain couples TRBV6-5 to TRBJ1-2; 8 bases are a match to TRBD1. This CDR3 region has 14 residues. Trimming at V came to 7 bases and at J to 7 bases, leaving 11 bases not matched to a gene. Germline V gene sequence: CDR1 MNHEY, CDR2 SVGAGI. The CDR3 here is CASNSGQGIGGYTF. The CDR3, as DNA: TGTGCCAGCAATTCCGGACAGGGTATCGGTGGCTACACCTTC.

This sequence joins TRBV2 and TRBJ1-2; D is ambiguous. Trimming left V 5 bases short and J 8 bases short, with 15 bases between. This CDR3 has 13 residues. Germline CDR1 is SNHLY and CDR2 is FYNNEI. The CDR3 bases are TGTGCCAGCAGTCTCGCTGAGGGATACGGCTACACCTTC. It codes for CASSLAEGYGYTF.

The V call is TRBV7-9, the J call TRBJ2-7, with D perhaps TRBD2 (6 bases). Germline V gives CDR1 SEHNR, CDR2 FQNEAQ (reference sequence). The CDR3 contains 15 residues. The V end lost 0 bases, the J end lost 2 bases, and 11 bases lay between the germline ends. CDR3 sequence reads: CASSLAGGKAYEQYF. In DNA form, the CDR3 reads TGTGCCAGCAGCTTAGCAGGAGGGAAGGCCTACGAGCAGTACTTC.